This T cell receptor beta chain was sequenced for a study of OX40 agonist ivuxolimab in advanced cancers. Findings and caveats of the study: Mean expanded clone counts were higher in CD8+ than CD4+ T cells. Clonal expansion from baseline to week 6 occurred in both CD4+ and CD8+ T cells.

Here immunoSEQ multiplex PCR was the method, and the copy in TCRdb shows in-frame clones only, minus some. The top ten clones hold less than 0.9% of a sample with over 55,000 clones, roughly 84% of them seen once. A remark on this clone: Its antigen is as yet unknown.

The sequence was obtained from an adult with an advanced solid tumor such as melanoma, head and neck, liver or kidney cancer. Sequencing was performed on CD4+ or CD8+ T cells sorted from blood, taken in a trial of the OX40 agonist ivuxolimab.

The CDR3: CASSRRTSQETQYF. Written as DNA, the CDR3 is TGTGCCAGCAGTCGGAGGACTAGTCAAGAGACCCAGTACTTC. J is TRBJ2-5 and V is TRBV5-4; TRBD2 agrees at 7 bases. Germline V gene sequence: CDR1 SGHNT, CDR2 YYREEE (reference sequence). Trimming took 5 bases from V and 2 from J; bases not matched to a gene: 6. The CDR3 length is 14 residues.